This T cell receptor beta chain was captured by sequencing in a study of T cells in Graves' hyperthyroidism and ophthalmopathy. V was pared by 7 bases and J by 0 bases, with 13 bases between. Germline V lookup: CDR1 SQVTM, CDR2 ANQGSEA. The CDR3 has 14 amino acids. This clonotype has a handful of counts. The TCR beta CDR3 regions underwent amplification using RNA transcripts as the source. A first-round RT-PCR of the TCR CDR3 used the HTBI primer set. MiXCR was run by TCRdb on the multiplex PCR reads, yielding one entry per CDR3 protein. The data show roughly 360,000 distinct CDR3 sequences, with about 14% seen just once and less than 25% held by the top ten.

J is TRBJ2-1 and V is TRBV29-1, with unresolved D. This sequence was found in a young man with Graves' hyperthyroidism that later progressed to Graves' ophthalmopathy. Sequences were obtained from blood. CDR3 sequence: CSAVLGGSYNEQFF. Written as DNA, the CDR3 is TGCAGCGCCGTCCTAGGCGGCTCCTACAATGAGCAGTTCTTC.